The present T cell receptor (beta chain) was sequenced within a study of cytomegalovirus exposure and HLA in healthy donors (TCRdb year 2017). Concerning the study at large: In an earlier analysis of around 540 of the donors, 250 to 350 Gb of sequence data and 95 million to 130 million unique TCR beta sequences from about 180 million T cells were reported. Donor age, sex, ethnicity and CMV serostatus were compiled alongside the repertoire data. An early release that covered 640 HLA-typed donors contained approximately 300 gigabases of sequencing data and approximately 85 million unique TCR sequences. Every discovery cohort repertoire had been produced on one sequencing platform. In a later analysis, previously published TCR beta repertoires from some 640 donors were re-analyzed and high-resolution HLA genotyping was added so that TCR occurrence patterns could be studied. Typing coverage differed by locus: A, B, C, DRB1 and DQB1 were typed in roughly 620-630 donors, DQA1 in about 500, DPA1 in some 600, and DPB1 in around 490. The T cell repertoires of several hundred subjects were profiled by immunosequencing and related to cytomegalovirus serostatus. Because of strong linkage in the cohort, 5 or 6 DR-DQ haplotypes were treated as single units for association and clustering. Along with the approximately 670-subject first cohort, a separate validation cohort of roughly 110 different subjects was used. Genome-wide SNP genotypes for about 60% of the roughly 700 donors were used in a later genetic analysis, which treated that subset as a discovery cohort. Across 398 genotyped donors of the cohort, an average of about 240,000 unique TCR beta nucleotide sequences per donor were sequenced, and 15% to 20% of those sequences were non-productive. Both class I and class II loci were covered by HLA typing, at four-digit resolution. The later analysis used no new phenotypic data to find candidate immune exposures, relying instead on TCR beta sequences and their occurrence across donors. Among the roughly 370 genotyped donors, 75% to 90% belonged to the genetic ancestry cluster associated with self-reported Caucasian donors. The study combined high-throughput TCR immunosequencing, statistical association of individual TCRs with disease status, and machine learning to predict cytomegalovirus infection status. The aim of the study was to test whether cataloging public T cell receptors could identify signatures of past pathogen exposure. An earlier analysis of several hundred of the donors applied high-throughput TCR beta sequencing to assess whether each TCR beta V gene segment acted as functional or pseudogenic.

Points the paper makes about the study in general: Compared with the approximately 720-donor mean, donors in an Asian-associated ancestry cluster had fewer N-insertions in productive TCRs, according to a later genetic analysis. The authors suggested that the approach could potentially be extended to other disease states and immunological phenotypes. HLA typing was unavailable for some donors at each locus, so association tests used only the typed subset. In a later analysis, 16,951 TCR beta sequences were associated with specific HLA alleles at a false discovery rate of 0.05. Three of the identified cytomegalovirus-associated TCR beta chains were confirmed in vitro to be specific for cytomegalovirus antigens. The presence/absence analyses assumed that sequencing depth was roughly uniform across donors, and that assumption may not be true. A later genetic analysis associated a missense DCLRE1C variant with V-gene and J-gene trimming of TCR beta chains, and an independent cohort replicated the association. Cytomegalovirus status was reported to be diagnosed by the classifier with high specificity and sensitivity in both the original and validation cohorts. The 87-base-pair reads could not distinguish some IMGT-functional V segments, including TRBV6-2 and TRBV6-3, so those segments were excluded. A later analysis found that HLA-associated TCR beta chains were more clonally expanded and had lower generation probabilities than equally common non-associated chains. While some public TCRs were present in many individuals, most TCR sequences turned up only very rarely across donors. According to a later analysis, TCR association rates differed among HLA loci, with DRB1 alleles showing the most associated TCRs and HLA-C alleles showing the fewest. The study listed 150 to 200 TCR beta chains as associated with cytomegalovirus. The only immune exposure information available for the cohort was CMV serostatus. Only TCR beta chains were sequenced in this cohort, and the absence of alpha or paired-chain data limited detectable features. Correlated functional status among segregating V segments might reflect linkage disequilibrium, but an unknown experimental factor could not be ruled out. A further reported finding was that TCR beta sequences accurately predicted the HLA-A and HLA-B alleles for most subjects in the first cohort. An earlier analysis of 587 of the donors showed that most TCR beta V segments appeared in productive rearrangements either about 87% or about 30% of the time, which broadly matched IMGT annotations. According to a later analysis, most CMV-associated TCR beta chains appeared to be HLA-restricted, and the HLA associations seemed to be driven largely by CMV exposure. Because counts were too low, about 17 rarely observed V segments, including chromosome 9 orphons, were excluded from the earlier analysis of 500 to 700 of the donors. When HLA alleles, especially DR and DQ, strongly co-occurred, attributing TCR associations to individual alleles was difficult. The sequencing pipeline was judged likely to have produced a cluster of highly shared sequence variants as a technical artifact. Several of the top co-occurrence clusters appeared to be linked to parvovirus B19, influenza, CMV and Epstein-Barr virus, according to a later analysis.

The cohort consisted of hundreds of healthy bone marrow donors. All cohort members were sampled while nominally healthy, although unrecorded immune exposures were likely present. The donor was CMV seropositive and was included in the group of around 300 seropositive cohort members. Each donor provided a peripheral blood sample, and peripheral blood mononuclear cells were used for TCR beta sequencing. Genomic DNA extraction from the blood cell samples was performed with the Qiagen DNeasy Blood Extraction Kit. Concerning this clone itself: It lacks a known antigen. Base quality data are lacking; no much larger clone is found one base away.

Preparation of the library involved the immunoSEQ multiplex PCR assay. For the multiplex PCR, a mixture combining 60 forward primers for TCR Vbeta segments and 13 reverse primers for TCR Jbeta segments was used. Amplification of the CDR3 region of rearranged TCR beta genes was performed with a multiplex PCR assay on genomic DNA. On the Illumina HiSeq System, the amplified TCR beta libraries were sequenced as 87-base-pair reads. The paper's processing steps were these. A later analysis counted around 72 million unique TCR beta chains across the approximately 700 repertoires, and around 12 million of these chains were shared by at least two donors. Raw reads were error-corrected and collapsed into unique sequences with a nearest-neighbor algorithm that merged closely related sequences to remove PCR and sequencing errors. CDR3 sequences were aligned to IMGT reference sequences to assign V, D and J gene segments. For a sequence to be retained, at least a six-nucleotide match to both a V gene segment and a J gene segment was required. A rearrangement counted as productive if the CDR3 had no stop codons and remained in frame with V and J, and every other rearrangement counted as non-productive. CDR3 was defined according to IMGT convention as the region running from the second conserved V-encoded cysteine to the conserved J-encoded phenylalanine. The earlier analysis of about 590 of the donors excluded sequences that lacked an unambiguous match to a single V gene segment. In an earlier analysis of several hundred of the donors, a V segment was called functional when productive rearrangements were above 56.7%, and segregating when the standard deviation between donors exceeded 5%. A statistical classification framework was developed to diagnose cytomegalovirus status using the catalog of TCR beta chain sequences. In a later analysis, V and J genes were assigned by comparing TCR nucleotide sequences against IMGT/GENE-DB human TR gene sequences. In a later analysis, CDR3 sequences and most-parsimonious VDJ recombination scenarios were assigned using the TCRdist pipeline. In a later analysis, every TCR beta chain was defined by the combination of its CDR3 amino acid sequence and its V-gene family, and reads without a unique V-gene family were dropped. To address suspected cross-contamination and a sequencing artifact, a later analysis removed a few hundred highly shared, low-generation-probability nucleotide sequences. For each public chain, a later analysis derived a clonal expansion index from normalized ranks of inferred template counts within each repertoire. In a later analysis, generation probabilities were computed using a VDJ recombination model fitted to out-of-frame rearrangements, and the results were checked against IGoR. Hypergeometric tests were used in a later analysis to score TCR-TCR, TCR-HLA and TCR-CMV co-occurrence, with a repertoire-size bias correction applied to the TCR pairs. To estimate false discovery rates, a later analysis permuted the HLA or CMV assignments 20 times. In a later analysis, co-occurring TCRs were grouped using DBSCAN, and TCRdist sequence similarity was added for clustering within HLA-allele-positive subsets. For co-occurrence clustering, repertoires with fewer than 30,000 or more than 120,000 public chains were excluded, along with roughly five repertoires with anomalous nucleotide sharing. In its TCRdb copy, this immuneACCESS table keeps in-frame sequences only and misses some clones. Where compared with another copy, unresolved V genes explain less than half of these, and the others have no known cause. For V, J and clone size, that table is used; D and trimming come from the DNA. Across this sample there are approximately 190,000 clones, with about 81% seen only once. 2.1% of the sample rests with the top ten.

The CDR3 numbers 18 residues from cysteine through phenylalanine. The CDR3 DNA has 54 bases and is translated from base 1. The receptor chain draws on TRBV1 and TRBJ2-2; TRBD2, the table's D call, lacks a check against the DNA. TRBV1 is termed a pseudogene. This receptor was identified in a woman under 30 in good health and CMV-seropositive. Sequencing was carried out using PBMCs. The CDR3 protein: CTSSHHGLAGINTGELFF. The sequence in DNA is TGCACCAGCAGCCATCACGGACTAGCGGGGATTAACACCGGGGAGCTGTTTTTT.